This T cell receptor (beta chain) was recovered during a study of blood T cell repertoires in COVID-19 (dated by TCRdb to 2018 to 2021). Looking at the study overall: Samples covering the acute and convalescent phases of COVID-19 were provided by collaborators in the United States, Italy and Spain. The prospective study material was composed of cDNA or gDNA derived from T cells, B-cell-depleted T cells, or PBMCs. The dataset comprised deeply sampled blood TCRbeta repertoires from subjects exposed to, actively infected with, or recovered from COVID-19. The repertoires were released in a freely available public database intended as a resource for research on the immune response to SARS-CoV-2. Samples were obtained from the ongoing ImmuneRACE study (first 160 participants) and from over 1,000 subjects provided by 6 global collaborators. A de-identified subject ID, COVID-19 status, age in years and sex were almost always included in the sample metadata. Where available, HLA class I and class II types were obtained from metadata supplied by the sample provider rather than from assay-based typing.

Each collaborating institution followed its own protocols to collect whole blood in K2EDTA tubes. For TCRbeta analysis, collaborators shipped samples as frozen whole blood, isolated PBMCs, or DNA extracted from either of those sample types. TCRbeta CDR3 regions were amplified from genomic DNA by means of the immunoSEQ Assay, a bias-controlled multiplex PCR. The paper's processing steps were these. Nucleated cell counts per sample were estimated from amplification of reference gene primers within the assay. To quantify the absolute abundance of each unique TCRbeta CDR3 rearrangement, sequence reads were collapsed and filtered. Productive Simpson clonality was computed per sample as the square root of Simpson's diversity index over productive rearrangements. The source is immuneACCESS, and TCRdb retained only in-frame sequences with V and J called. Part of the clones is not carried over; for the studies checked, unresolved V genes explain less than half of this, and the remainder is unexplained. V and J calls and clone size come straight from that table; D and trimming were deduced from the DNA. Across this sample there are 110,000 or so clones, with roughly 84% seen only once. Together, the top ten hold 5.5% to 8% of the sample.

On this clone: Which antigen it targets is not known. No base qualities exist here, and no much larger clone lies one base off it.

The investigation overall reported the following: How much clinical and demographic metadata was included differed by source and by participant, and the metadata was provided uncurated.

CDR1 and CDR2 are read off the germline V gene (reference sequence) as MNHEY and SMNVEV. Clipping removes 4 bases from V and 8 bases from J, with 9 as the unmatched junction base count. The cysteine opens and the phenylalanine closes a CDR3 of 15 amino acids. Only the CDR3 portion is preserved as DNA: 45 bases, with reading frame beginning at the first base. This clonotype was obtained from a woman aged 50 to 60 with acute or convalescent COVID-19. The chain is made from TRBV27 and TRBJ1-4, with 8 central nucleotides matching TRBD1. The source material was peripheral blood. This receptor carries the CDR3 CASSSRTGSYEKLFF. The DNA sequence is as follows: TGTGCCAGCAGTTCGCGGACAGGGTCGTACGAAAAACTGTTTTTT.